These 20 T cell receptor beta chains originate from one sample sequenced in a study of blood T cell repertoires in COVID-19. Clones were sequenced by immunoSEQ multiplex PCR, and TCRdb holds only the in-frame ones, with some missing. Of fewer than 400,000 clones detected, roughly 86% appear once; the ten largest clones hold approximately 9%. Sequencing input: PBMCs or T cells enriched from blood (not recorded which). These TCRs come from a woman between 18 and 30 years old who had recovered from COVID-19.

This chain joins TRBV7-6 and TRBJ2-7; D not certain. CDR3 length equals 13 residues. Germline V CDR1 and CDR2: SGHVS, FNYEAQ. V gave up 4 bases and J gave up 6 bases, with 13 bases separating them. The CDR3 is CASSSVFGREQYF. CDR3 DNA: TGTGCCAGCAGCTCCGTTTTTGGGCGCGAGCAGTACTTC.

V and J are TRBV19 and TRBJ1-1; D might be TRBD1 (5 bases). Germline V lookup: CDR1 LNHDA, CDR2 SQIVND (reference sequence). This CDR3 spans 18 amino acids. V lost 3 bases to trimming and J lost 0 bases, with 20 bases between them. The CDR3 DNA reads TGTGCCAGTAGTATGGGACGGGGGGACTTACAGTTGAACACTGAAGCTTTCTTT. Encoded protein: CASSMGRGDLQLNTEAFF.

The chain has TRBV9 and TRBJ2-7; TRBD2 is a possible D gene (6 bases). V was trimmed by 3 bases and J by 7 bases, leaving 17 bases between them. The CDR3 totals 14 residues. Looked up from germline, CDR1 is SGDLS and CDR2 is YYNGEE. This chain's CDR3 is CASSGAVEGGEQYF. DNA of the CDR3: TGTGCCAGCAGCGGCGCGGTGGAGGGTGGTGAGCAGTACTTC.

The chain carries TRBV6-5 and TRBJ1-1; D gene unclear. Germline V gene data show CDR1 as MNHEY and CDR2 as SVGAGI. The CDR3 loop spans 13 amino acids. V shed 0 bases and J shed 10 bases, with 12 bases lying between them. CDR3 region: CASSYSSPPRAFF. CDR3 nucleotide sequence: TGTGCCAGCAGTTACTCGTCACCTCCTAGAGCTTTCTTT.

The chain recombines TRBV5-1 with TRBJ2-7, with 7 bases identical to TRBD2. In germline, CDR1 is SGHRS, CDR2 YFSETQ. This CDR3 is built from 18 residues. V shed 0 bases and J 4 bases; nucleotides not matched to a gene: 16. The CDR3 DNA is TGCGCCAGCAGCTTGGCCTTGGGCGGGAGCCCGACCGGATACGAGCAGTACTTC. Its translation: CASSLALGGSPTGYEQYF.

The CDR3: CASSISETQYF. The CDR3 DNA reads as TGTGCCAGTAGTATCTCCGAGACCCAGTACTTC. The J gene is TRBJ2-5, the V gene TRBV19; no firm D call. Germline CDR1 is LNHDA and CDR2 is SQIVND (reference sequence). The CDR3 spans 11 residues. With 3 bases removed from V and 5 bases from J, the gap between germline ends came to 4 bases.

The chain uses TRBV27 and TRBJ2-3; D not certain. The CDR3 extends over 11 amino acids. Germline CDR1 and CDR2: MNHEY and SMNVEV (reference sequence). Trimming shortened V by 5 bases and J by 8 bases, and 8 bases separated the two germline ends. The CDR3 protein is CASSQARTQYF. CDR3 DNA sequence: TGTGCCAGCAGTCAGGCACGTACGCAGTATTTT.

CDR3 residues: CASGGLAGGTGELFF. In DNA, the CDR3 is TGTGCCAGCGGTGGACTAGCAGGAGGCACCGGGGAGCTGTTTTTT. The chain recombines TRBV2 with TRBJ2-2; 8 nucleotides agree with TRBD2. This CDR3 spans 15 amino acids. Germline V gives CDR1 SNHLY, CDR2 FYNNEI. V gave up 8 bases and J gave up 4 bases; unmatched junction bases: 9. The full variable domain, completed using reference TRBV2 and TRBJ2-2, is EPEVTQTPSHQVTQMGQEVILRCVPISNHLYFYWYRQILGQKVEFLVSFYNNEISEKSEIFDDQFSVERPDGSNFTLKIRSTKLEDSAMYFCASGGLAGGTGELFFGEGSRLTVL.

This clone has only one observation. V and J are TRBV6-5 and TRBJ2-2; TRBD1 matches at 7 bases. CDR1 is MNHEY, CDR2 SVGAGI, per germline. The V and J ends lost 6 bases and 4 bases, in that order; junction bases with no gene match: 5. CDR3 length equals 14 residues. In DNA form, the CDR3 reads TGTGCCAGCAGCTTGACAGGGCCCACCGGGGAGCTGTTTTTT. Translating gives CASSLTGPTGELFF.

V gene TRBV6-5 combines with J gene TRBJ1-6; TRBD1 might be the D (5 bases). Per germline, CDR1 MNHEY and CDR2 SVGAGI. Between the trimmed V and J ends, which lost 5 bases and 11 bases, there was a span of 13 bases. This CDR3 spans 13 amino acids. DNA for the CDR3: TGTGCCAGCAGTATTGACAGAATTACACCCCTCCACTTT. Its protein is CASSIDRITPLHF.

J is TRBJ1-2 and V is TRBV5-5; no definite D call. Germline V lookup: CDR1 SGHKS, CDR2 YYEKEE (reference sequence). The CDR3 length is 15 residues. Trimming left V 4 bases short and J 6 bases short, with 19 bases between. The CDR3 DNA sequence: TGTGCCAGCAGCCCCTCGGCTGGGGAGCGGAATGGCTACACCTTC. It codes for CASSPSAGERNGYTF.

This CDR3 reads CASSYDRVSQPQHF. The DNA for the CDR3 is TGTGCCAGCAGTTACGACAGGGTTAGTCAGCCCCAGCATTTT. The rearrangement uses TRBV6-5 and TRBJ1-5, with 7 nucleotides matching TRBD1. This CDR3 is 14 amino acids long. V shed 2 bases, J shed 6 bases, and the junction held 4 bases outside the gene matches. Germline V gene lookup returns CDR1 MNHEY and CDR2 SVGAGI.

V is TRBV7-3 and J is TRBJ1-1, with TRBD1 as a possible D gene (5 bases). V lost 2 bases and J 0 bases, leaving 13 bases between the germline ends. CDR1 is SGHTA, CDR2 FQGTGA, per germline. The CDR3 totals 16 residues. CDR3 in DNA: TGTGCCAGCAGCTTAGTTGGGGGGTTTCTGAACACTGAAGCTTTCTTT. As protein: CASSLVGGFLNTEAFF.

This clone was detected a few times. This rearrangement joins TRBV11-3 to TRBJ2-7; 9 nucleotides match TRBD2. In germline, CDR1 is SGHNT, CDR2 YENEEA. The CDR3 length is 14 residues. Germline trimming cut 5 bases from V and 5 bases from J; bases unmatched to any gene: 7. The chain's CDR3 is CASSPGLASDEQYF. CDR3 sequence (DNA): TGTGCCAGCAGCCCGGGACTAGCTTCCGACGAGCAGTACTTC.

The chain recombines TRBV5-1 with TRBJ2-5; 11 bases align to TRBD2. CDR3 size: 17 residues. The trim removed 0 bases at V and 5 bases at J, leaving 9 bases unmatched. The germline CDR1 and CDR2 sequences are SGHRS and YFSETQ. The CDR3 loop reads CASSLDLAGGMAETQYF. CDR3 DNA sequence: TGCGCCAGCAGCTTGGACCTAGCGGGAGGAATGGCTGAGACCCAGTACTTC. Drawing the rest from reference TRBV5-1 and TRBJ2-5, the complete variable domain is KAGVTQTPRYLIKTRGQQVTLSCSPISGHRSVSWYQQTPGQGLQFLFEYFSETQRNKGNFPGRFSGRQFSNSRSEMNVSTLELGDSALYLCASSLDLAGGMAETQYFGPGTRLLVL.

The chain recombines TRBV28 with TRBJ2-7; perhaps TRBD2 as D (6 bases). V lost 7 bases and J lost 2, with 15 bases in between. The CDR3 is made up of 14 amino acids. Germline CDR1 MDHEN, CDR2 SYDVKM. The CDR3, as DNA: TGTGCCAGCATCCACCGGACGGGAGCCTACGAGCAGTACTTC. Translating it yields CASIHRTGAYEQYF.

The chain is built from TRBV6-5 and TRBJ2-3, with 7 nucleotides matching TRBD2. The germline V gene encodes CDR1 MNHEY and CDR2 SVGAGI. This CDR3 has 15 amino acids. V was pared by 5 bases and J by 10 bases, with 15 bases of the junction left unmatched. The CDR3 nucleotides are TGTGCCAGCAGTCCGGCCTCGACTATACGGGGGGCGCAGTATTTT. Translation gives CASSPASTIRGAQYF.

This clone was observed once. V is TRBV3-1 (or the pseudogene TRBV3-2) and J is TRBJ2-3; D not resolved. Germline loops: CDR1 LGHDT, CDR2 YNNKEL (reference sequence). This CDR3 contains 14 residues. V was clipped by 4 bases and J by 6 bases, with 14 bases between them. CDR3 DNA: TGTGCCAGCAGCCGAGTGGTTGCTGAGGATACGCAGTATTTT. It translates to CASSRVVAEDTQYF.

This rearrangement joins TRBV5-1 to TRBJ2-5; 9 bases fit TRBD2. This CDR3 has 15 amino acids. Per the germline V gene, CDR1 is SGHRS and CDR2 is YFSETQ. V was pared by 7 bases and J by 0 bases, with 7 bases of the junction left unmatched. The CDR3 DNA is TGCGCCAGCGGCAAAGAGCGGGGGGACCAAGAGACCCAGTACTTC. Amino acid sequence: CASGKERGDQETQYF. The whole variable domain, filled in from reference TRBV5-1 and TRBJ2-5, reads KAGVTQTPRYLIKTRGQQVTLSCSPISGHRSVSWYQQTPGQGLQFLFEYFSETQRNKGNFPGRFSGRQFSNSRSEMNVSTLELGDSALYLCASGKERGDQETQYFGPGTRLLVL.

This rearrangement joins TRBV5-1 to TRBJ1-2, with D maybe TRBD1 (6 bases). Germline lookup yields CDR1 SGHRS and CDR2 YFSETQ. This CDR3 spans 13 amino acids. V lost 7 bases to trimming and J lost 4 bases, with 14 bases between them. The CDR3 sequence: CASYDLRGYGYTF. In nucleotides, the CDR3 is TGCGCCAGCTACGACCTCAGGGGCTATGGCTACACCTTC.